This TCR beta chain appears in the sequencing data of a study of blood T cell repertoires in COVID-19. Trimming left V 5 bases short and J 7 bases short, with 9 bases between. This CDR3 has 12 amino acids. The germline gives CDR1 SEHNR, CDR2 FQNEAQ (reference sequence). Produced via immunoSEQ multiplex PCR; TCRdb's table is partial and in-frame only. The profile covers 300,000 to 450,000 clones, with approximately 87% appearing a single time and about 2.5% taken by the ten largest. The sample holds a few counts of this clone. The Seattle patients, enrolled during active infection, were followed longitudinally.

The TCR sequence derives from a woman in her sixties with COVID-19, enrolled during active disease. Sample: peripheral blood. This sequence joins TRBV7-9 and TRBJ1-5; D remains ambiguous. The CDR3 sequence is CASSLDYQPQHF. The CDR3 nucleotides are TGTGCCAGCAGCCTGGACTACCAGCCCCAGCATTTT.